This is a list of T cell receptor beta chains from one sample in a study of OX40 agonist ivuxolimab in advanced cancers. The method was immunoSEQ multiplex PCR; TCRdb's version includes in-frame clones alone and lacks a portion of them. The sample includes fewer than 120,000 clones, roughly 87% of them seen just once. The material sequenced was CD4+ or CD8+ T cells sorted from blood, taken in a trial of the OX40 agonist ivuxolimab. The receptors shown here come from an adult with an advanced solid tumor such as melanoma, head and neck, liver or kidney cancer. Both conserved end residues are part of each CDR3. Each record gives: clone size, D gene, J gene, V gene, CDR3 protein, CDR3 DNA. The D gene is left open where the match is weak. Clone size is stated in some rows and not others, as once, few, many or a class when expanded.

>-|-|TRBJ2-1|TRBV6-6
CASSLRTIYNEQFF
TGTGCCAGCAGTTTGCGGACTATCTACAATGAGCAGTTCTTC
>-|TRBD1|TRBJ1-1|TRBV5-1
CASSLETGLGAEAFF
TGCGCCAGCAGCTTAGAGACAGGGTTGGGGGCTGAAGCTTTCTTT
>-|-|TRBJ2-2|TRBV18
CASSPRQGNTGELFF
TGTGCCAGCTCACCACGGCAGGGGAACACCGGGGAGCTGTTTTTT
>-|-|TRBJ2-7|TRBV27
CASSGIGAGDRYEQYF
TGTGCCAGCAGTGGAATTGGGGCAGGGGATAGATACGAGCAGTACTTC
>-|-|TRBJ1-2|TRBV30
CAWSPLREAHSTQLAGYTF
TGTGCCTGGAGCCCCTTGAGGGAGGCCCATAGTACCCAACTTGCAGGCTACACCTTC
>few|-|TRBJ1-1|TRBV6-5
CASSKISEAFF
TGTGCCAGCAGTAAAATCAGTGAAGCTTTCTTT
>-|-|TRBJ2-1|TRBV7-3
CASSLTGLLDEQFF
TGTGCCAGCAGCTTGACGGGCCTCCTGGATGAGCAGTTCTTC
>-|-|TRBJ2-1|TRBV7-2
CASSQRAAYNEQFF
TGTGCCAGCAGCCAACGGGCCGCCTACAATGAGCAGTTCTTC
>-|TRBD1|TRBJ2-2|TRBV7-7
CASSPTGANTGELFF
TGTGCTAGCAGCCCGACAGGGGCGAACACCGGGGAGCTGTTTTTT
>-|-|TRBJ1-4|TRBV4-3
CASSQASGLNEKLFF
TGCGCCAGCAGCCAAGCGAGCGGACTTAATGAAAAACTGTTTTTT